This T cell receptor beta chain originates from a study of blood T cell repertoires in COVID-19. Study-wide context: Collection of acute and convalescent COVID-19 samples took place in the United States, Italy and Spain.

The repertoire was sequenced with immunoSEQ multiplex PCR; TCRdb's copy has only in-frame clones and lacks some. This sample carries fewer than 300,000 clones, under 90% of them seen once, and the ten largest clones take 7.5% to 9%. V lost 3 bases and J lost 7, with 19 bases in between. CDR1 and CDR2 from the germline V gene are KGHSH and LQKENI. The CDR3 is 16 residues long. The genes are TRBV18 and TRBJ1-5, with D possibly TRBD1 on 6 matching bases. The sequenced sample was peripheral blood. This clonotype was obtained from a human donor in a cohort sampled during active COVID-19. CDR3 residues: CASSPTGPGGEQPQHF. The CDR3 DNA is TGTGCCAGCTCACCTACAGGGCCTGGGGGGGAACAGCCCCAGCATTTT. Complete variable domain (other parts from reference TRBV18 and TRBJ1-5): NAGVMQNPRHLVRRRGQEARLRCSPMKGHSHVYWYRQLPEEGLKFMVYLQKENIIDESGMPKERFSAEFPKEGPSILRIQQVVRGDSAAYFCASSPTGPGGEQPQHFGDGTRLSIL.